The 3 T cell receptor beta chains given below trace back to one sample, sequenced in a study of T-cell reconstitution after alpha-beta-depleted transplantation in children. Unique molecular identifiers featured in how the TCRbeta library was prepared. MiXCR, applied by TCRdb to the PCR reads, yields one record per CDR3 protein. Of a few hundred thousand distinct CDR3 sequences listed, 27% are singletons. This material consisted of PBMCs, taken before TCRalphabeta/CD19-depleted stem cell transplant. These receptors were obtained from a boy under two years old with Wiskott-Aldrich syndrome, due to receive a stem cell transplant.

This clonotype was seen a few times. The chain recombines TRBV7-9 with TRBJ1-1; TRBD1 aligns across 10 bases. Germline V gene lookup returns CDR1 SEHNR and CDR2 FQNEAQ (reference sequence). The CDR3 runs to 15 residues. With 4 bases clipped from V and 3 bases from J, the junction kept 5 bases outside the gene matches. CDR3 bases: TGTGCCAGCAGCTATAAGGACAGGGGGGACACTGAAGCTTTCTTT. This sequence encodes CASSYKDRGDTEAFF.

As regards this clonotype: One end of the junction does not line up with germline, which may come from a read error. V is TRBV20-1 and J is TRBJ2-2; a weak D match, TRBD2 (5 bases). The CDR3 is 15 residues long. The germline gives CDR1 DFQATT, CDR2 SNEGSKA (reference sequence). The CDR3 loop is CSAPKPRPNTGELFF. In nucleotides, the CDR3 is TGCAGTGCACCTAAGCCACGACCAAACACCGGGGAGCTGTTTTTC.

The chain recombines TRBV29-1 with TRBJ1-3; D unclear. The V end lost 7 bases, the J end lost 8 bases, and 18 bases lay between the germline ends. The length of the CDR3 is 13 residues. Germline V lookup: CDR1 SQVTM, CDR2 ANQGSEA. The CDR3, as DNA: TGCAGCGGCGTGTCCGTTGGGAAGGACACCATATATTTT. It specifies CSGVSVGKDTIYF.